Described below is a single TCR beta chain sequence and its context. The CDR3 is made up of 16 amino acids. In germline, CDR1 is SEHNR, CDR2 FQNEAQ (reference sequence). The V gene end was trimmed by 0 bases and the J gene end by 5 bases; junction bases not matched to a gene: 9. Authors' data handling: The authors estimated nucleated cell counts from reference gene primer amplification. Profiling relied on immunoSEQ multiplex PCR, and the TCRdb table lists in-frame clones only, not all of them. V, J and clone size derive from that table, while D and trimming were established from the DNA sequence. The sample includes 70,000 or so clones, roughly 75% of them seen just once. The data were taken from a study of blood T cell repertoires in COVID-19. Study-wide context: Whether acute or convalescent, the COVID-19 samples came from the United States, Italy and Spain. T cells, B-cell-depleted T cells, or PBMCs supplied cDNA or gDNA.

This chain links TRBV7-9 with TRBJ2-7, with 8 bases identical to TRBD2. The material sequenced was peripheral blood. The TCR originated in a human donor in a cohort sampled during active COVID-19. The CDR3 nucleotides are TGTGCCAGCAGCTTAGCCCACGCTAGCGGGTCCCACGAGCAGTACTTC. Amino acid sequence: CASSLAHASGSHEQYF. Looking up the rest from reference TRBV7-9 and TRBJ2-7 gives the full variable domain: DTGVSQNPRHKITKRGQNVTFRCDPISEHNRLYWYRQTLGQGPEFLTYFQNEAQLEKSRLLSDRFSAERPKGSFSTLEIQRTEQGDSAMYLCASSLAHASGSHEQYFGPGTRLTVT.